This T cell receptor (beta chain) was retrieved from a study of regulatory and conventional T cells in RAG deficiency. Broader study findings: RAG-deficient patients showed markedly lower Shannon entropy and higher Simpson indices than control T-cell subsets. Other subsets showed about 10-fold reductions, but Treg unique TCR beta sequences fell 75 to 100-fold in these patients. Shorter CDR3s in all patient subsets; >75% Treg-Tconv overlap in Omenn.

Germline-derived CDR1 and CDR2 are SGDLS and YYNGEE. CDR3 length: 12 residues. Profiled with immunoSEQ multiplex PCR; TCRdb holds only in-frame clones, not every one. Of about 30,000 clones listed, approximately 96% are singletons. Turning to this clone: Its antigen is unknown. The germline gene is not matched at one end of the junction; a read error may be the cause.

Blood CD4+ CD25-low CD127-high conventional T cells supplied the genomic DNA template. These sequences were also reported in another study, on regulatory T cells. This second study says: Amplification used 52 TRBV primers and 13 TRBJ primers.

The specimen was CD25- CD4+ T cells sorted from blood. The clonotype comes from a human donor in good health. J is TRBJ1-2 and V is TRBV9; no clear D gene. The CDR3: CASSVVGYGYAF. The CDR3 nucleotides read TGTGCCAGCAGCGTAGTGGGCTATGGCTACGCCTTC.